This T cell receptor (beta chain) was captured in a study of blood T cell repertoires in COVID-19. Seattle researchers signed up patients amid active infection and tracked them longitudinally. In the study's own analysis: Reference gene primer amplification yielded estimated nucleated cell counts. Produced via immunoSEQ multiplex PCR; TCRdb's table is partial and in-frame only. V, J and clone size were drawn from that table, and D and trimming were deduced from the DNA. This table has 250,000 to 300,000 clones, roughly 90% appearing once. The CDR3 totals 13 residues. CDR1 is LNHNV and CDR2 is YYDKDF in the germline V gene (reference sequence). The V and J ends lost 5 bases and 4 bases respectively, with 12 bases between them.

Sequenced: peripheral blood. The rearrangement uses TRBV15 and TRBJ2-7, with D possibly TRBD2 on 6 matching bases. The TCR sequence derives from a young woman with COVID-19, enrolled during active disease. CDR3 DNA: TGTGCCACCAGCGGCGGGGCCACGTACGAGCAGTACTTC. As protein: CATSGGATYEQYF.